Each of the 32 T cell receptor beta chains below was sequenced from the same sample in a study of blood T cell repertoires in COVID-19. Measured with immunoSEQ multiplex PCR; TCRdb has only the in-frame clones, and not every one. The table has roughly 230,000 clones, 82% seen once. The sequenced material came from PBMCs or T cells enriched from blood (not recorded which). These receptors all stem from a woman aged 60-70 years who had recovered from COVID-19.

The V call is TRBV7-9, the J call TRBJ1-4; 7 bases align to TRBD1. CDR3 length: 14 residues. Germline V gene sequence: CDR1 SEHNR, CDR2 FQNEAQ (reference sequence). V trimming: 5 bases; J trimming: 5 bases; junction bases outside the gene matches: 5. In DNA form, the CDR3 reads TGTGCCAGCAGCCGGCCGGGACAGAATGAAAAACTGTTTTTT. It codes for CASSRPGQNEKLFF.

This clone was found once. The chain joins TRBV4-2 to TRBJ1-3; 7 nucleotides agree with TRBD1. Germline trimming cut 4 bases from V and 1 base from J; bases unmatched to any gene: 7. The CDR3 loop spans 16 amino acids. CDR1 is LGHNA, CDR2 YNFKEQ, per germline. The CDR3 nucleotides are TGTGCCAGCAGCCTAACACAGGGGCTATCTGGAAACACCATATATTTT. Protein product: CASSLTQGLSGNTIYF.

The chain joins TRBV28 to TRBJ1-2, with 9 bases identical to TRBD1. V lost 7 bases and J lost 4; bases outside the gene matches: 7. The length of the CDR3 is 14 residues. Germline V gene lookup returns CDR1 MDHEN and CDR2 SYDVKM. CDR3 coding DNA: TGTGCCAGCACCTCGGGACAGGGAATCTATGGCTACACCTTC. Protein sequence: CASTSGQGIYGYTF.

The CDR3 DNA reads TGTGCCAGCTGGCGGGGGGGGAACTACGAGCAGTACTTC. Its protein product is CASWRGGNYEQYF. This chain joins TRBV6-5 and TRBJ2-7; TRBD2 aligns across 9 bases. This CDR3 contains 13 residues. Germline V gene data show CDR1 as MNHEY and CDR2 as SVGAGI. V trimming: 8 bases; J trimming: 3 bases; junction bases outside the gene matches: 5.

CDR3 sequence reads: CASSPPGQPNNEQFF. For the CDR3, the DNA is TGTGCCAGCAGCCCCCCGGGACAGCCTAACAATGAGCAGTTCTTC. The chain recombines TRBV7-2 with TRBJ2-1; TRBD1 matches 7 bases. CDR3 size: 15 residues. The junction had 9 bases not matched to a gene; V was cut back by 5 bases and J by 5 bases. The germline V gene has CDR1 SGHTA and CDR2 FQGNSA.

The V call is TRBV19, the J call TRBJ2-3; TRBD1 aligns across 7 bases. Germline lookup yields CDR1 LNHDA and CDR2 SQIVND (reference sequence). Trimming at V came to 3 bases and at J to 7 bases, leaving 10 bases not matched to a gene. CDR3 length: 15 residues. The CDR3 sequence: CASSIGTAGGHTQYF. In nucleotides, the CDR3 is TGTGCCAGTAGTATTGGGACAGCAGGCGGGCATACGCAGTATTTT.

The V and J genes are TRBV28 and TRBJ1-2; tentatively, D is TRBD1 (6 bases). Germline CDR1 and CDR2: MDHEN and SYDVKM. Trimming took off 4 bases at V and 3 bases at J, with 15 bases between the two ends. The CDR3 spans 15 residues. The CDR3 DNA follows: TGTGCCAGCAGTTCCCCCAGGGGCGAGGACTATGGCTACACCTTC. It specifies CASSSPRGEDYGYTF.

This clone was seen only once. The chain joins TRBV5-5 to TRBJ2-7, with D maybe TRBD1 (6 bases). This CDR3 has 19 amino acids. The V gene lost 0 bases and the J gene lost 0 bases, with 22 bases spanning the gap. The germline V gene encodes CDR1 SGHKS and CDR2 YYEKEE (reference sequence). CDR3 nucleotide sequence: TGTGCCAGCAGCTTGGACGCGACAGGAAATTTTTACTTCTCCTACGAGCAGTACTTC. Translated, it gives CASSLDATGNFYFSYEQYF. Complete variable domain (other parts from reference TRBV5-5 and TRBJ2-7): DAGVTQSPTHLIKTRGQQVTLRCSPISGHKSVSWYQQVLGQGPQFIFQYYEKEERGRGNFPDRFSARQFPNYSSELNVNALLLGDSALYLCASSLDATGNFYFSYEQYFGPGTRLTVT.

The chain uses TRBV29-1 and TRBJ2-1; 11 bases are shared with TRBD1. This CDR3 is 13 amino acids long. With 8 bases clipped from V and 9 bases from J, the junction kept 9 bases outside the gene matches. CDR1 is SQVTM and CDR2 is ANQGSEA in the germline V gene. CDR3 sequence: CSTDRGRGSEQFF. The CDR3 DNA reads as TGCAGCACGGACAGGGGGCGAGGCAGTGAGCAGTTCTTC.

This sequence joins TRBV5-4 and TRBJ1-1; D might be TRBD1 (5 bases). This CDR3 is built from 15 residues. Germline V lookup: CDR1 SGHNT, CDR2 YYREEE (reference sequence). The V end lost 0 bases, the J end lost 4 bases, and 13 bases lay between the germline ends. The CDR3 DNA is TGTGCCAGCAGCTTGGCAGGCAGGGCGGTCACTGAAGCTTTCTTT. Encoded protein: CASSLAGRAVTEAFF.

The chain combines TRBV25-1 with TRBJ2-5; 13 bases match TRBD2. The V and J ends lost 8 bases and 4 bases, in that order; junction bases with no gene match: 4. Per germline, CDR1 MGHDK and CDR2 SYGVNS. This CDR3 has 14 amino acids. CDR3 protein: CASLGLAGAETQYF. The CDR3 coding sequence is TGTGCCAGCCTTGGACTAGCGGGAGCAGAGACCCAGTACTTC.

This chain connects TRBV2 to TRBJ2-5; 8 positions agree with TRBD2. After removal of 7 bases from V and 5 bases from J, the junction contained 9 bases not matched to a gene. The CDR3 contains 14 residues. CDR1 SNHLY and CDR2 FYNNEI come from the germline V gene. CDR3 sequence reads: CASKQGGGSETQYF. As DNA, the CDR3 is TGTGCCAGCAAACAAGGCGGGGGGAGCGAGACCCAGTACTTC.

The CDR3 coding sequence is TGTGCCACCAGCGAACAGCCAACTAATGAAAAACTGTTTTTT. Residues: CATSEQPTNEKLFF. The chain recombines TRBV15 with TRBJ1-4, with no clear D. The V end was cut by 5 bases, the J end by 0 bases, with 7 bases between. There are 14 residues in the CDR3. Germline lookup yields CDR1 LNHNV and CDR2 YYDKDF (reference sequence).

This clone was seen more than once but under ten times. The J gene is TRBJ2-2, the V gene TRBV5-1; tentatively, D is TRBD2 (5 bases). The CDR3 loop spans 19 amino acids. The germline CDR1 and CDR2 sequences are SGHRS and YFSETQ. Trimming stripped 1 base from V and 0 bases from J, with 19 bases between. The CDR3 region has the DNA TGCGCCAGCAGCTTGTCTCTAGGACGACTAAGGCCGAACACCGGGGAGCTGTTTTTT. Its translation: CASSLSLGRLRPNTGELFF.

This clone showed up just once. The V and J genes are TRBV4-3 and TRBJ2-6, with D possibly being TRBD2 (6 bases). Germline loops: CDR1 LGHNA, CDR2 YSLEER. The CDR3 contains 18 residues. Deletions cut 1 base from V and 4 bases from J, with 17 bases between. CDR3 DNA sequence: TGCGCCAGCAGCCAAGTTCCCAGAATGGAGGGGGGGGCCAACGTCCTGACTTTC. Encoded protein: CASSQVPRMEGGANVLTF.

The V call is TRBV19, the J call TRBJ2-2, with D perhaps matching TRBD1 (8 bases). Trimming took off 4 bases at V and 6 bases at J, with 15 bases between the two ends. CDR3 size: 15 residues. Germline CDR1 LNHDA, CDR2 SQIVND (reference sequence). CDR3 bases: TGTGCCAGTAGTAGAGACAGGGGAGGGGCCGGGGAGCTGTTTTTT. Translated, it gives CASSRDRGGAGELFF.

This rearrangement joins TRBV19 to TRBJ2-3, with 11 bases matching TRBD2. CDR3 size: 17 residues. Germline loops: CDR1 LNHDA, CDR2 SQIVND (reference sequence). The V and J ends lost 5 bases and 0 bases, in that order; junction bases with no gene match: 7. The CDR3 reads CASSPRTSGPSTDTQYF. As DNA, the CDR3 is TGTGCCAGTAGTCCCCGGACTAGCGGGCCTAGCACAGATACGCAGTATTTT.

This clone occurred a few times. The chain couples TRBV11-2 to TRBJ1-6, with no clear D. Trimming took off 2 bases at V and 6 bases at J, with 14 bases between the two ends. The CDR3 totals 16 residues. Germline V gene data show CDR1 as SGHAT and CDR2 as FQNNGV. CDR3 DNA sequence: TGTGCCAGCAGCTTACTTGTGGGAGTTGGTAATTCACCCCTCCACTTT. It specifies CASSLLVGVGNSPLHF.

This clone was seen once. V is TRBV14 and J is TRBJ1-2, with D possibly matching TRBD1 (6 bases). V was pared by 0 bases and J by 8 bases, with 16 bases between. Germline CDR1 reads SGHDN; CDR2 reads FVKESK. This CDR3 region has 15 residues. This CDR3 is CASSQDKGGGRGYTF. CDR3 bases: TGTGCCAGCAGCCAAGATAAAGGGGGGGGCCGAGGCTACACCTTC.

This clone was observed once. The V and J genes are TRBV4-1 and TRBJ1-6; no clear D gene. Germline assignment: CDR1 MGHRA and CDR2 YSYEKL. The CDR3 sequence is 16 residues long. Trimming took off 0 bases at V and 2 bases at J, with 8 bases between the two ends. The chain's CDR3 is CASSQDAGTYNSPLHF. CDR3 nucleotides: TGCGCCAGCAGCCAAGATGCGGGTACCTATAATTCACCCCTCCACTTT.

The genes are TRBV7-2 and TRBJ1-1, with D uncertain. Germline V lookup: CDR1 SGHTA, CDR2 FQGNSA. The length of the CDR3 is 16 residues. Trimming pared 1 base from V and 0 bases from J, leaving 12 bases between. CDR3 sequence reads: CASSLERQRVNTEAFF. The CDR3 DNA reads as TGTGCCAGCAGCTTAGAAAGGCAGCGAGTGAACACTGAAGCTTTCTTT.

The V call is TRBV6-5, the J call TRBJ1-6; D may be TRBD1 (6 bases). With 7 bases removed from V and 10 bases from J, the gap between germline ends came to 20 bases. The CDR3 is 15 amino acids. Looked up from germline, CDR1 is MNHEY and CDR2 is SVGAGI. The CDR3 is CASTNFYREGSPLHF. Here the CDR3 DNA reads TGTGCCAGCACCAACTTTTACAGGGAGGGGTCACCCCTCCACTTT.

The chain links TRBV7-9 to TRBJ1-5; TRBD1 aligns across 10 bases. With 5 bases clipped from V and 4 bases from J, the junction kept 2 bases outside the gene matches. Germline-derived CDR1 and CDR2 are SEHNR and FQNEAQ (reference sequence). This CDR3 has 14 amino acids. The CDR3 nucleotides read TGTGCCAGCAGCCGGGACAGGGGTAATCAGCCCCAGCATTTT. Amino acids: CASSRDRGNQPQHF.

J is TRBJ1-1 and V is TRBV10-3; D remains unclear. CDR1 is ENHRY and CDR2 is SYGVKD in the germline V gene. V was clipped by 2 bases and J by 10 bases, with 17 bases between them. This CDR3 is built from 14 residues. DNA for the CDR3: TGTGCCATCAGTGAGGACCCCCCCGGGGTAGGAGCTTTCTTT. Translation: CAISEDPPGVGAFF.

This chain connects TRBV9 to TRBJ2-1; TRBD2 matches 11 bases. Germline loops: CDR1 SGDLS, CDR2 YYNGEE. V was pared by 2 bases and J by 2 bases, with 3 bases of the junction left unmatched. The CDR3 spans 16 residues. The CDR3 DNA sequence: TGTGCCAGCAGCGTTCCGACTAGCGGGGCCTACAATGAGCAGTTCTTC. Amino acid sequence: CASSVPTSGAYNEQFF. Full variable domain (missing parts from reference TRBV9 and TRBJ2-1): DSGVTQTPKHLITATGQRVTLRCSPRSGDLSVYWYQQSLDQGLQFLIQYYNGEERAKGNILERFSAQQFPDLHSELNLSSLELGDSALYFCASSVPTSGAYNEQFFGPGTRLTVL.

The rearrangement uses TRBV11-3 and TRBJ1-1; D gene unclear. Germline V CDR1 and CDR2: SGHNT, YENEEA. V shed 9 bases and J shed 1 base, with 9 bases lying between them. The CDR3 loop spans 12 amino acids. The CDR3 protein is CASGTGNTEAFF. CDR3 in DNA: TGTGCCAGTGGCACGGGGAACACTGAAGCTTTCTTT.

This clone was detected once. The chain combines TRBV11-2 with TRBJ1-2; D might be TRBD1 (6 bases). This CDR3 spans 13 amino acids. The V end lost 8 bases, the J end lost 4 bases, and 14 bases lay between the germline ends. The V gene's germline CDR1 is SGHAT and CDR2 FQNNGV. CDR3 amino acids: CASAQGQSYGYTF. The CDR3 region has the DNA TGTGCCAGCGCCCAGGGGCAGTCCTATGGCTACACCTTC.

V gene TRBV29-1 combines with J gene TRBJ1-1; perhaps TRBD1 as D (5 bases). Trimming left V 6 bases short and J 3 bases short, with 11 bases between. The CDR3 loop spans 12 amino acids. The germline gives CDR1 SQVTM, CDR2 ANQGSEA. CDR3 DNA sequence: TGCAGCGTGATTCGGGGGGACACTGAAGCTTTCTTT. Amino acids: CSVIRGDTEAFF.

The V gene is TRBV6-5, the J gene TRBJ1-2, with D perhaps TRBD1 (5 bases). There are 13 residues in the CDR3. Germline CDR1 reads MNHEY; CDR2 reads SVGAGI. Trimming cost V 6 bases and J 1 base, with 9 bases left between them. CDR3 protein: CASRKTVNYGYTF. CDR3 DNA: TGTGCCAGCAGAAAGACAGTTAACTATGGCTACACCTTC.

This chain joins TRBV7-9 and TRBJ1-4; TRBD1 is a possible D gene (6 bases). With 2 bases removed from V and 3 bases from J, the gap between germline ends came to 10 bases. CDR1 and CDR2 from the germline V gene are SEHNR and FQNEAQ (reference sequence). There are 15 residues in the CDR3. CDR3 protein: CASSLQGRPNEKLFF. The CDR3 DNA reads TGTGCCAGCAGCTTACAGGGGCGGCCTAATGAAAAACTGTTTTTT.

The CDR3 spells CASRRTNEKLFF. The CDR3 coding sequence is TGTGCCAGCAGACGGACTAATGAAAAACTGTTTTTT. The chain couples TRBV25-1 to TRBJ1-4; D gene unclear. Germline values: CDR1 MGHDK, CDR2 SYGVNS. V shed 6 bases and J shed 2 bases, with 4 bases lying between them. The CDR3 spans 12 residues.

The chain is built from TRBV25-1 and TRBJ1-1; no definite D call. In germline, CDR1 is MGHDK, CDR2 SYGVNS. The V gene lost 0 bases and the J gene lost 3 bases, with 8 bases spanning the gap. The CDR3 totals 14 residues. CDR3 protein: CASSEYWGDTEAFF. For the CDR3, the DNA is TGTGCCAGCAGTGAATACTGGGGAGACACTGAAGCTTTCTTT.